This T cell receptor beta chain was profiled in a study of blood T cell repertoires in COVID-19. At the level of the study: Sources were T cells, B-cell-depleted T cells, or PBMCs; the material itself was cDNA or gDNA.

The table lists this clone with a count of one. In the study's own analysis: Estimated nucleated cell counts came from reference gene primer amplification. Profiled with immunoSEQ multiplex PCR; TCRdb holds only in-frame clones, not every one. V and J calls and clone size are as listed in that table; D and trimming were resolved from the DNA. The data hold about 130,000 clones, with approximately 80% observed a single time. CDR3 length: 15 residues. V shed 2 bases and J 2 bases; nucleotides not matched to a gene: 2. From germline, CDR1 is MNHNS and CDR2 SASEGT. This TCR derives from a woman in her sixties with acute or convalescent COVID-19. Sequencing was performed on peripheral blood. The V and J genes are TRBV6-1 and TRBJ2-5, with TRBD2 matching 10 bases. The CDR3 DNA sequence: TGTGCCAGCAGTGAAAGTAGCGGGGGGCAAGAGACCCAGTACTTC. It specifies CASSESSGGQETQYF.